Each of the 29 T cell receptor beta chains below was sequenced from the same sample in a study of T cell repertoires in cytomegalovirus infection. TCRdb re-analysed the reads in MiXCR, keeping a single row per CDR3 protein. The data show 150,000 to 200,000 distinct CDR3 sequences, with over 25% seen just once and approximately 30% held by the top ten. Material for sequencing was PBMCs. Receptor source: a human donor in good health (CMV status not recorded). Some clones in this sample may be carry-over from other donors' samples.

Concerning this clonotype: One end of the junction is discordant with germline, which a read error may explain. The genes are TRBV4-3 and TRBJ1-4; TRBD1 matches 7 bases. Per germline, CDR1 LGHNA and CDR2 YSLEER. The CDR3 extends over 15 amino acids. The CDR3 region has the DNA TGCGCCAACAGCAAGAGGAGGGGGCCTAATGAAAAACTGTTTTTT. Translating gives CANSKRRGPNEKLFF.

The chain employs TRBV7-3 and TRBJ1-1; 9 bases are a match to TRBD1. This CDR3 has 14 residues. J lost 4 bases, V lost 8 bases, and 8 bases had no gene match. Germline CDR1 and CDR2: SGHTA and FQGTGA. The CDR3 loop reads CASCPDRGSTEAFF. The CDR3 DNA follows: TGTGCCAGCTGCCCGGACAGGGGCAGCACTGAAGCTTTCTTT. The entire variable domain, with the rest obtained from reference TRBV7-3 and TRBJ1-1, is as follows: GAGVSQTPSNKVTEKGKYVELRCDPISGHTALYWYRQSLGQGPEFLIYFQGTGAADDSGLPNDRFFAVRPEGSVSTLKIQRTERGDSAVYLCASCPDRGSTEAFFGQGTRLTVV.

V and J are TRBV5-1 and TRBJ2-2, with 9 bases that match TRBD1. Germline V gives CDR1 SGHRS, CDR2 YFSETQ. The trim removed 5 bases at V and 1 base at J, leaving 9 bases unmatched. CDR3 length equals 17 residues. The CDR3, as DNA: TGCGCCAGCAGGCGTGTTACAGGGGGCGAGAACACCGGGGAGCTGTTTTTT. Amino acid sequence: CASRRVTGGENTGELFF.

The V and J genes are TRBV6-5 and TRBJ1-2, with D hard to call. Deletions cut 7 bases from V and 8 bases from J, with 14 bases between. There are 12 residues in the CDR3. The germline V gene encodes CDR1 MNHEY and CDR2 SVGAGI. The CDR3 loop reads CASTGGLGGYTF. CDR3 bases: TGTGCCAGCACCGGAGGGTTAGGAGGCTACACCTTC.

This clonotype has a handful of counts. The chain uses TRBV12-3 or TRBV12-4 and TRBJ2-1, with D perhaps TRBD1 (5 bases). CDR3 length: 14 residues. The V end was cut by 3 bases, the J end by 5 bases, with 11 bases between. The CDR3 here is CASSFPTGHNEQFF. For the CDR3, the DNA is TGTGCCAGCAGTTTTCCTACAGGTCACAATGAGCAGTTCTTC.

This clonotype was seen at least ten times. The DNA for the CDR3 is TGTGCCAGCAGCTACCAGACAGAGAACACCGGGGAGCTGTTTTTT. Translation gives CASSYQTENTGELFF. The gene calls are TRBV7-2 and TRBJ2-2, with D tentatively TRBD1 (5 bases). The length of the CDR3 is 15 residues. CDR1 SGHTA and CDR2 FQGNSA come from the germline V gene. Trimming pared 4 bases from V and 1 base from J, leaving 10 bases between.

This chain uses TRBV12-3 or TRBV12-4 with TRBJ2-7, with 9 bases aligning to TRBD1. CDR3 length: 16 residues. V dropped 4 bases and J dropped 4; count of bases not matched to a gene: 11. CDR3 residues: CASSSEPGQGSYEQYF. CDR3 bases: TGTGCCAGCAGTTCGGAACCGGGACAGGGATCTTACGAGCAGTACTTC.

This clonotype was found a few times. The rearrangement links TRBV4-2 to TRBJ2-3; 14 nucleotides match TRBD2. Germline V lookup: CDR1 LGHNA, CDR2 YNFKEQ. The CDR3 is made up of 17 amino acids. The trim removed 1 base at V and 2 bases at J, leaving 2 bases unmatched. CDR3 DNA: TGTGCCAGCAGCCAAGCGGGACTAGCGGGGGTCACAGATACGCAGTATTTT. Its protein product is CASSQAGLAGVTDTQYF.

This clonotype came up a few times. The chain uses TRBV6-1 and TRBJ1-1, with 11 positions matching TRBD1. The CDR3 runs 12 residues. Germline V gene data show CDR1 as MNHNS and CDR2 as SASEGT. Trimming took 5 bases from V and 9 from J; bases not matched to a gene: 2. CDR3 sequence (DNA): TGTGCCAGCAGTCGGACAGGGGGCAAAGCTTTCTTT. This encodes CASSRTGGKAFF.

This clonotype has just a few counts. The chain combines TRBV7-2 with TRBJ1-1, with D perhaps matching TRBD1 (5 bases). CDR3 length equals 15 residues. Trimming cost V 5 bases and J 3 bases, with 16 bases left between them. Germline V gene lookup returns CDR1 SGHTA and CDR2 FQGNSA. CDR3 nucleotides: TGTGCCAGCAGCCCCTTCAGGGCTAAGGACACTGAAGCTTTCTTT. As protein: CASSPFRAKDTEAFF. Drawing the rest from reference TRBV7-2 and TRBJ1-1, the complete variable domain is GAGVSQSPSNKVTEKGKDVELRCDPISGHTALYWYRQSLGQGLEFLIYFQGNSAPDKSGLPSDRFSAERTGGSVSTLTIQRTQQEDSAVYLCASSPFRAKDTEAFFGQGTRLTVV.

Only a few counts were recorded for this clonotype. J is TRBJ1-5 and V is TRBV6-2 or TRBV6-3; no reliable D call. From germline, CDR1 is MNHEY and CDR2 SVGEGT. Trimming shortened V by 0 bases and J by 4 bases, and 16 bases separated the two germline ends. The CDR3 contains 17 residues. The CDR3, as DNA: TGTGCCAGCAGTTACTCGCTATTAGACCTTTCTAATCAGCCCCAGCATTTT. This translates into CASSYSLLDLSNQPQHF.

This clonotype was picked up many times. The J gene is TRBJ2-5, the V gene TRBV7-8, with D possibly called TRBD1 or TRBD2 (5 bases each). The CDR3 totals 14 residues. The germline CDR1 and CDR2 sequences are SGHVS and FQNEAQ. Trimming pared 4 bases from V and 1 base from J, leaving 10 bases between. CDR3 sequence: CASSSGRAQETQYF. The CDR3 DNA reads TGTGCCAGCAGCTCGGGACGGGCCCAAGAGACCCAGTACTTC.

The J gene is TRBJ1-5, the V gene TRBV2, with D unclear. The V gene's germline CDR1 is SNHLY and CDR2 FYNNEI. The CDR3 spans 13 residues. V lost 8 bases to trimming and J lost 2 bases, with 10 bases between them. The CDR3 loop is CASGSEGNQPQHF. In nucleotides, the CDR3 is TGTGCCAGCGGATCAGAGGGCAATCAGCCCCAGCATTTT.

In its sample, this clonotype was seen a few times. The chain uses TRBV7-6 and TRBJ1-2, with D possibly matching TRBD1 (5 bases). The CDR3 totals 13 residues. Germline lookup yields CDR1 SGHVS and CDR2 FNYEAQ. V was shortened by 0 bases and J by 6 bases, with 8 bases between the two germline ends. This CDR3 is CASSLAAGNGYTF. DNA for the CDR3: TGTGCCAGCAGCTTAGCGGCAGGGAATGGCTACACCTTC.

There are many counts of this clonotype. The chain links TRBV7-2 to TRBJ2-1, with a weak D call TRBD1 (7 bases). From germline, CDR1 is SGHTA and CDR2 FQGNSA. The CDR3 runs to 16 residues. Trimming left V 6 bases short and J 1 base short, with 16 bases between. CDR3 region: CASSFRGRRSYNEQFF. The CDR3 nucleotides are TGTGCCAGCAGTTTCAGGGGGAGGCGTTCCTACAATGAGCAGTTCTTC.

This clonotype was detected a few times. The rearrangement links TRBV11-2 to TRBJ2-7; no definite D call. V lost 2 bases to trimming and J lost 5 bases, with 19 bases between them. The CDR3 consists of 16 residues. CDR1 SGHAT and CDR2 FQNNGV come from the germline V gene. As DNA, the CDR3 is TGTGCCAGCAGCTTATTTCAGTTAACTGCCGCCCACGAGCAGTACTTC. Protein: CASSLFQLTAAHEQYF.

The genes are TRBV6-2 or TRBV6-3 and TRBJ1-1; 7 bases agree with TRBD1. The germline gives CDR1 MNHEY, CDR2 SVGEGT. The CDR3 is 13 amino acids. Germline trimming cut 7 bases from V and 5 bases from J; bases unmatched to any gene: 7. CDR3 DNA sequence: TGTGCCAGCACCAGGACAGGAAGAACTGAAGCTTTCTTT. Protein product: CASTRTGRTEAFF.

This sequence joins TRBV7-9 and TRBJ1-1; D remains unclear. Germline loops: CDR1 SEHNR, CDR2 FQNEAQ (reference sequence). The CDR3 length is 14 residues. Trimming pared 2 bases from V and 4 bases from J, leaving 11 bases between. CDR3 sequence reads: CASSLTSDSTEAFF. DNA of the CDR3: TGTGCCAGCAGCTTAACGAGTGATAGCACTGAAGCTTTCTTT.

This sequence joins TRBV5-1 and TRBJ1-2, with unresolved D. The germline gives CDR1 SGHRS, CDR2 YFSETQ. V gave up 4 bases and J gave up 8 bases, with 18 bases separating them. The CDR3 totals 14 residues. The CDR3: CASSEDGQKAGYTF. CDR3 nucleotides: TGCGCCAGCAGCGAGGACGGTCAAAAGGCGGGCTACACCTTC. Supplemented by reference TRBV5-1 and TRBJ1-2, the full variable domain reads KAGVTQTPRYLIKTRGQQVTLSCSPISGHRSVSWYQQTPGQGLQFLFEYFSETQRNKGNFPGRFSGRQFSNSRSEMNVSTLELGDSALYLCASSEDGQKAGYTFGSGTRLTVV.

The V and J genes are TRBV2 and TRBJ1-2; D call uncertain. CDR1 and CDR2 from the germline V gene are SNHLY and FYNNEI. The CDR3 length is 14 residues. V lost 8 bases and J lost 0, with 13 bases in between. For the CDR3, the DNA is TGTGCCAGCCCTATGGAGACACCTAACTATGGCTACACCTTC. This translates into CASPMETPNYGYTF.

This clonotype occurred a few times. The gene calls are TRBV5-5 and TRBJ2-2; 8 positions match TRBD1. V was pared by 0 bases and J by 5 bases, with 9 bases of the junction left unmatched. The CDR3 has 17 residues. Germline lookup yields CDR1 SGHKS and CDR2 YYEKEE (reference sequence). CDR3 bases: TGTGCCAGCAGCTTGGGTCCACAGGGGGTGTCGACCGGGGAGCTGTTTTTT. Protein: CASSLGPQGVSTGELFF.

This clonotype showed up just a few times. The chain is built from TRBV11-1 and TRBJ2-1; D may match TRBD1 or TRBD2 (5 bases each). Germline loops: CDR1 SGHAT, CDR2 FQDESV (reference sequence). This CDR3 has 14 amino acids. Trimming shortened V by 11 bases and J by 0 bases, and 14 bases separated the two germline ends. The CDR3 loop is CASGAAFSYNEQFF. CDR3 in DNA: TGTGCCTCCGGGGCGGCTTTCTCCTACAATGAGCAGTTCTTC.

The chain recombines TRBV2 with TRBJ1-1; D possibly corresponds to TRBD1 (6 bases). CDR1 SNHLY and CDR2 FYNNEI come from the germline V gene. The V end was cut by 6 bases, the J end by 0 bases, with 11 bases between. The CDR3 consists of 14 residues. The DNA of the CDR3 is TGTGCCAGCAGACAGGGAAGCATGAACACTGAAGCTTTCTTT. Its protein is CASRQGSMNTEAFF.

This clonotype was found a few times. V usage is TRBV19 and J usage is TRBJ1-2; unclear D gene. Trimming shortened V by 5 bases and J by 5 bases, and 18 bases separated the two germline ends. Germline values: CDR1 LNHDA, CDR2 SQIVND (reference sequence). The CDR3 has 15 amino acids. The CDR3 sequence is CASSPDGGIMYGYTF. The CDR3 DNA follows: TGTGCCAGTAGTCCGGACGGAGGGATCATGTATGGCTACACCTTC.

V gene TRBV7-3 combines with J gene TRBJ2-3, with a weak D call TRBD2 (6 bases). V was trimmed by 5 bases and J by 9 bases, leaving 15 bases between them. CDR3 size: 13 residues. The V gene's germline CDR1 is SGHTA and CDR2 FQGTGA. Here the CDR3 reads CASSLRDSQTQYF. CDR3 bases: TGTGCCAGCAGCCTCCGGGACTCCCAAACGCAGTATTTT.

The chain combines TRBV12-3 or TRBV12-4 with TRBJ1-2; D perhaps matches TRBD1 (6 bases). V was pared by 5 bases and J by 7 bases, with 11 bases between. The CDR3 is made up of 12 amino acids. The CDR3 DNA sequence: TGTGCCAGCAGTCCCCAGGGGTCTGGCTACACCTTC. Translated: CASSPQGSGYTF.

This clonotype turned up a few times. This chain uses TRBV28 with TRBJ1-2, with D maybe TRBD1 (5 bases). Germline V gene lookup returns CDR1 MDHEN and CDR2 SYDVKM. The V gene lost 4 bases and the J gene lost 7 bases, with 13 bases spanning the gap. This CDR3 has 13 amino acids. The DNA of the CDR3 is TGTGCCAGCAGTTCACGGGGCCCGGGTGGCTACACCTTC. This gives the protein CASSSRGPGGYTF.

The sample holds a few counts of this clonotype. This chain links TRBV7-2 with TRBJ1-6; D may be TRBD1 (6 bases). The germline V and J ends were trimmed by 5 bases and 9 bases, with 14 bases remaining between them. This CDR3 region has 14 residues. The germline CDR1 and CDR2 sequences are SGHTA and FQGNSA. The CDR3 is CASSPGPDSSPLHF. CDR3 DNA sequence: TGTGCCAGCAGCCCCGGTCCGGACAGTTCACCCCTCCACTTT.

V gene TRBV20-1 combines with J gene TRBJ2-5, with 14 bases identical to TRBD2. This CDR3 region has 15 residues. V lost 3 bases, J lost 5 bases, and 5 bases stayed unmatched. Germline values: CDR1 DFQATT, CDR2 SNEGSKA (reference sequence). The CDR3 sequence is CSASPRTSGGETQYF. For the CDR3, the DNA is TGCAGTGCTAGCCCGAGGACTAGCGGGGGGGAGACCCAGTACTTC.